The T cell receptor beta chain described here comes from a study of T-cell memory formation after mild COVID-19. Regarding the study as a whole: In pre-infection memory, a portion of responding clones appeared, which suggested that cross-reactive memory joined.

Points on this clonotype: Its target is unknown.

Germline V gene data show CDR1 as SGHTA and CDR2 as FQGNSA. With 0 bases clipped from V and 4 bases from J, the junction kept 6 bases outside the gene matches. CDR3 length: 16 amino acids. Sample barcodes and UMIs were carried by the TCR alpha and TCR beta cDNA libraries that 5'RACE generated with constant-segment primers. MiXCR was run by TCRdb on the 5' RACE reads, yielding one entry per CDR3 protein. The table has some 310,000 distinct CDR3 sequences, more than 20% seen once. J is TRBJ1-2 and V is TRBV7-2; TRBD1 agrees at 9 bases. Sequences were obtained from PBMCs or a T cell subset sorted from them (not recorded which). The receptor's source is a man younger than 30 who had mild COVID-19 (a few samples of this study predate the infection). Cell type and time point are not known. CDR3 protein: CASSLALTGGLYGYTF. The CDR3 nucleotides read TGTGCCAGCAGCTTAGCGCTGACAGGGGGTCTCTATGGCTACACCTTC.